This entry lists 7 T cell receptor beta chains sequenced from one sample in a study of regulatory T cells in long-lasting Graves disease. Assembly of TCR beta libraries relied on iRepertoire HTBI primers together with Arm-PCR of CDR3 regions. TCRdb independently ran MiXCR on the multiplex PCR reads; one entry per CDR3 protein. The data show 350,000 to 500,000 distinct CDR3 sequences, with around 20% seen just once and roughly an eighth held by the top ten. Time point meaning: persistent/refractory GD, antithyroid drugs over 5 years with positive TRAb. Construction of the TCR library relied on RNA isolated from PBMCs. Sequenced here: peripheral blood mononuclear cells (PBMCs), sampled when the disease was refractory, from a patient treated with antithyroid drugs. The receptors here all came from a female donor with Graves disease.

This clonotype was picked up a small number of times. The chain employs TRBV3-1 and TRBJ1-5, with D unclear. V lost 1 base to trimming and J lost 3 bases, with 7 bases between them. The germline gives CDR1 LGHDT, CDR2 YNNKEL (reference sequence). This CDR3 is 14 amino acids long. CDR3 residues: CASSQGADNQPQHF. The DNA of the CDR3 is TGTGCCAGCAGCCAAGGGGCGGACAATCAGCCCCAGCATTTT.

This clonotype was picked up many times. This chain's CDR3 is CASSQGEYTEAFF. CDR3 sequence (DNA): TGCGCCAGCAGCCAAGGTGAATACACTGAAGCTTTCTTT. This chain connects TRBV4-1 to TRBJ1-1; D not certain. V shed 1 base and J shed 3 bases, with 6 bases lying between them. Per germline, CDR1 MGHRA and CDR2 YSYEKL. The CDR3 is 13 residues long.

Details on this clonotype: Compared with germline, one end of the junction differs, possibly owing to a read error. CDR3 nucleotides: TGCAGTGCTAGGGACAGGGGCTATGACTACACCTTC. Its translation is CSARDRGYDYTF. V and J are TRBV20-1 and TRBJ1-2, with 9 bases matching TRBD1. The CDR3 runs to 12 residues. Per germline, CDR1 DFQATT and CDR2 SNEGSKA (reference sequence).

This clonotype occurred a few times. The rearrangement uses TRBV4-2 and TRBJ1-2, with 8 bases that match TRBD1. Trimming cost V 3 bases and J 0 bases; bases outside gene matches: 9. Germline V CDR1 and CDR2: LGHNA, YNFKEQ. The CDR3 is 17 residues long. The CDR3 loop is CASSHEDRVDSNYGYTF. CDR3 nucleotide sequence: TGTGCCAGCAGCCATGAGGACAGGGTTGACTCTAACTATGGCTACACCTTC.

The chain uses TRBV10-3 and TRBJ1-3; tentatively, D is TRBD1 (5 bases). The CDR3 extends over 14 amino acids. CDR1 and CDR2 (germline): ENHRY, SYGVKD. The V gene lost 0 bases and the J gene lost 5 bases, with 8 bases spanning the gap. The CDR3 here is CAISESSGRNTIYF. Here the CDR3 DNA reads TGTGCCATCAGTGAGTCTTCGGGACGAAACACCATATATTTT.

At least ten counts were recorded for this clonotype. The chain joins TRBV20-1 to TRBJ2-5; 8 bases agree with TRBD2. Germline V gene data show CDR1 as DFQATT and CDR2 as SNEGSKA (reference sequence). This CDR3 contains 17 residues. Trimming cost V 4 bases and J 4 bases; bases outside gene matches: 17. CDR3: CSAISAVVGGRTETQYF. The CDR3 bases are TGCAGTGCTATCTCTGCTGTCGTCGGCGGGAGGACAGAGACCCAGTACTTC.

The chain recombines TRBV25-1 with TRBJ2-5; TRBD2 matches 10 bases. The germline V gene has CDR1 MGHDK and CDR2 SYGVNS. The CDR3 is 16 residues long. V was pared by 5 bases and J by 5 bases, with 11 bases of the junction left unmatched. The CDR3 loop reads CASSPDSSGSGETQYF. CDR3 nucleotides: TGTGCCAGCAGTCCGGACTCTAGCGGGAGTGGGGAGACCCAGTACTTC.